The next 19 T cell receptor beta chains were all read from a single sample in a study of cytomegalovirus exposure and HLA in healthy donors. The primer mix had 60 Vbeta and 13 Jbeta primers. Sequencing used immunoSEQ multiplex PCR; TCRdb keeps in-frame clones, though not all of them. The table lists approximately 90,000 clones, approximately 7.1% of them singletons, with under 3% in the top ten. The sequencing sample was made of PBMCs. The receptors derive from a man aged 45-65 years in good health and CMV-seronegative.

The genes are TRBV11-3 and TRBJ2-5; maybe TRBD2 (5 bases). CDR1 SGHNT and CDR2 YENEEA come from the germline V gene. The V end was cut by 1 base, the J end by 3 bases, with 15 bases between. This CDR3 region has 16 residues. The chain's CDR3 is CASSLGLLDGKETQYF. DNA for the CDR3: TGTGCCAGCAGCTTAGGACTACTAGACGGTAAAGAGACCCAGTACTTC.

This clone has more than one count but fewer than ten. The rearrangement joins TRBV16 to TRBJ1-1; TRBD1 matches at 7 bases. CDR3 length equals 15 residues. The germline V gene has CDR1 KGHSY and CDR2 FQNENV. V gave up 7 bases and J gave up 0 bases; unmatched junction bases: 8. The CDR3 DNA follows: TGTGCCAGCAACCGCGACAGGGAAATGAACACTGAAGCTTTCTTT. It codes for CASNRDREMNTEAFF.

This clone was detected a few times. The V gene is TRBV27, the J gene TRBJ1-6; D call uncertain. The V end lost 6 bases, the J end lost 9 bases, and 9 bases lay between the germline ends. Germline V lookup: CDR1 MNHEY, CDR2 SMNVEV (reference sequence). The CDR3 covers 12 residues. The CDR3 DNA follows: TGTGCCAGCAGGTTTGAGTTTTCACCCCTCCACTTT. Protein: CASRFEFSPLHF.

The rearrangement joins TRBV19 to TRBJ1-6, with unresolved D. Per germline, CDR1 LNHDA and CDR2 SQIVND (reference sequence). The V gene lost 4 bases and the J gene lost 2 bases, with 3 bases spanning the gap. The CDR3 extends over 13 amino acids. The CDR3 loop reads CASSNTYNSPLHF. For the CDR3, the DNA is TGTGCCAGTAGTAATACCTATAATTCACCCCTCCACTTT.

In its sample, this clone was seen a few times. The rearrangement links TRBV6-4 to TRBJ1-5; TRBD1 is a possible D gene (6 bases). V was cut by 7 bases and J by 6 bases, with 16 bases left in between. CDR1 is MRHNA, CDR2 SNTAGT, per germline. The CDR3 loop spans 14 amino acids. This CDR3 is CASKKQGISQPQHF. The CDR3 nucleotides are TGTGCCAGCAAAAAACAGGGTATTAGTCAGCCCCAGCATTTT.

The table lists this clone with a few counts. The chain links TRBV6-1 to TRBJ1-5; D may be TRBD1 (6 bases). V lost 9 bases and J lost 3, with 12 bases in between. Germline CDR1 is MNHNS and CDR2 is SASEGT. This CDR3 contains 13 residues. CDR3 in amino acids: CASAGQINQPQHF. The CDR3 coding sequence is TGTGCCAGTGCTGGACAGATCAATCAGCCCCAGCATTTT.

The chain is built from TRBV5-1 and TRBJ2-7; a possible D gene is TRBD1 (5 bases). The V gene lost 4 bases and the J gene lost 0 bases, with 17 bases spanning the gap. The CDR3 runs to 16 residues. Germline-derived CDR1 and CDR2 are SGHRS and YFSETQ. CDR3 in amino acids: CASSRGQTRASYEQYF. The CDR3 nucleotides read TGCGCCAGCAGCCGTGGACAAACTCGGGCCTCCTACGAGCAGTACTTC.

The V gene is TRBV7-9, the J gene TRBJ2-3; 10 bases fit TRBD2. The germline V gene encodes CDR1 SEHNR and CDR2 FQNEAQ (reference sequence). The CDR3 is made up of 16 amino acids. J was trimmed by 2 bases and V by 5 bases; bases with no gene match: 7. CDR3 coding DNA: TGTGCCAGCAGCCTGTATAGCGGGGGGCCCACAGATACGCAGTATTTT. Protein product: CASSLYSGGPTDTQYF.

In this sample, this clone turned up a few times. The gene calls are TRBV29-1 and TRBJ2-1, with TRBD2 matching 8 bases. V shed 4 bases, J shed 9 bases, and the junction held 8 bases outside the gene matches. Germline assignment: CDR1 SQVTM and CDR2 ANQGSEA. The CDR3 length is 13 residues. The CDR3 region is CSVGWTSSVEQFF. Written as DNA, the CDR3 is TGCAGCGTTGGCTGGACTAGCAGCGTTGAGCAGTTCTTC.

The chain joins TRBV18 to TRBJ1-4, with TRBD1 identical over 8 bases. The CDR3 extends over 15 amino acids. Germline assignment: CDR1 KGHSH and CDR2 LQKENI. Trimming cost V 5 bases and J 5 bases; bases outside gene matches: 7. In DNA form, the CDR3 reads TGTGCCAGCTCAACCGGGACAGGCGGGAATGAAAAACTGTTTTTT. This codes for CASSTGTGGNEKLFF.

The CDR3 reads CATSREAGRTNEKLFF. CDR3 nucleotides: TGTGCCACCAGCAGAGAAGCGGGGAGGACTAATGAAAAACTGTTTTTT. The chain couples TRBV15 to TRBJ1-4; no clear D gene. CDR1 is LNHNV, CDR2 YYDKDF, per germline (reference sequence). The CDR3 contains 16 residues. Trimming took off 0 bases at V and 2 bases at J, with 10 bases between the two ends.

This clone showed up just a few times. V gene TRBV18 combines with J gene TRBJ1-5; D is undetermined. V lost 6 bases to trimming and J lost 4 bases, with 10 bases between them. Germline V gives CDR1 KGHSH, CDR2 LQKENI. The CDR3 consists of 13 residues. CDR3 DNA: TGTGCCAGCTCTCAATCAGTTAATCAGCCCCAGCATTTT. Protein product: CASSQSVNQPQHF.

This clone was picked up a small number of times. The V gene is TRBV28, the J gene TRBJ2-7; tentative D call: TRBD2 (5 bases). Germline CDR1 reads MDHEN; CDR2 reads SYDVKM. Trimming took off 4 bases at V and 4 bases at J, with 8 bases between the two ends. This CDR3 spans 12 amino acids. The CDR3 coding sequence is TGTGCCAGCAGTTCCGGACTTTACGAGCAGTACTTC. It encodes CASSSGLYEQYF. The variable domain in full, with the rest retrieved from reference TRBV28 and TRBJ2-7, is DVKVTQSSRYLVKRTGEKVFLECVQDMDHENMFWYRQDPGLGLRLIYFSYDVKMKEKGDIPEGYSVSREKKERFSLILESASTNQTSMYLCASSSGLYEQYFGPGTRLTVT.

Only a few counts were recorded for this clone. The rearrangement uses TRBV5-6 and TRBJ1-2, with 9 bases that match TRBD1. The V gene's germline CDR1 is SGHDT and CDR2 YYEEEE. The CDR3 loop spans 14 amino acids. V lost 0 bases and J lost 3; bases outside the gene matches: 0. The CDR3 loop is CASSLGDRDYGYTF. CDR3 DNA: TGTGCCAGCAGCTTGGGGGACAGGGACTATGGCTACACCTTC.

The rearrangement uses TRBV7-9 and TRBJ2-5, with no clear D. Germline V gene data show CDR1 as SEHNR and CDR2 as FQNEAQ (reference sequence). This CDR3 has 15 amino acids. Trimming pared 4 bases from V and 5 bases from J, leaving 17 bases between. CDR3 residues: CASSSDRSFGETQYF. DNA for the CDR3: TGTGCCAGCAGCTCAGATAGGAGCTTCGGCGAGACCCAGTACTTC.

V gene TRBV5-1 combines with J gene TRBJ2-7, with 7 bases that match TRBD2. The CDR3 contains 16 residues. Germline V lookup: CDR1 SGHRS, CDR2 YFSETQ. V trimming: 0 bases; J trimming: 0 bases; junction bases outside the gene matches: 6. The CDR3 spells CASSLVTSETSYEQYF. CDR3 nucleotides: TGCGCCAGCAGCTTGGTTACTAGCGAAACCTCCTACGAGCAGTACTTC.

This clone was recorded a few times. The V and J genes are TRBV28 and TRBJ1-2; D may be TRBD1 (5 bases). V dropped 8 bases and J dropped 1 base, with 11 bases sitting between them. The length of the CDR3 is 13 residues. Germline CDR1 MDHEN, CDR2 SYDVKM. Here the CDR3 reads CASGTGVNYGYTF. The CDR3 DNA follows: TGTGCCAGCGGGACTGGGGTTAACTATGGCTACACCTTC.

In this sample, this clone turned up a few times. The rearrangement links TRBV10-1 to TRBJ2-1, with TRBD2 as a possible D gene (5 bases). CDR3 length equals 20 residues. Germline loops: CDR1 WNHNN, CDR2 SYGVQD (reference sequence). V lost 7 bases and J lost 0, with 28 bases in between. CDR3: CASTHAVRVFLFSSYNEQFF. The CDR3, as DNA: TGCGCCAGCACCCACGCGGTGCGGGTCTTCTTGTTTAGCTCCTACAATGAGCAGTTCTTC.

In regard to this clone: An end of the junction differs from the germline gene, which may be a read error. This rearrangement joins TRBV5-6 to TRBJ1-3, with TRBD1 identical over 7 bases. The CDR3 is 14 residues long. Germline values: CDR1 SGHDT, CDR2 YYEEEE. The CDR3 bases are TGTGCCAGCACCTTGCAGGGGGTTGGAAACACCATATATTTT. Encoded protein: CASTLQGVGNTIYF.